This entry lists 21 T cell receptor beta chains sequenced from one sample in a study of T cell clonality in common variable immunodeficiency. Clones were sequenced by immunoSEQ multiplex PCR, and TCRdb holds only the in-frame ones, with some missing. The sample shows about 33,000 clones, none of them appearing just once. The sequenced sample consisted of peripheral blood mononuclear cells. These receptor sequences come from a person between 18 and 75 years old in good health.

This clone qualifies as medium-sized. The CDR3 goes on 3 residues after the read ends, and that part is filled in from the germline J gene. The chain couples TRBV6-1 to TRBJ1-4, with TRBD1 matching 12 bases. Germline V gene data show CDR1 as MNHNS and CDR2 as SASEGT. This CDR3 is built from 14 residues. The junction had 0 bases not matched to a gene; V was cut back by 3 bases and J by 7 bases. This CDR3 reads CASSEGQGAEKLFF. Incomplete CDR3 DNA: TGTGCCAGCAGTGAGGGACAGGGGGCTGAAAAA.

This clone was recorded a few times. The read terminates 3 residues before the CDR3 end, so the remaining end is supplied by the germline J gene. The chain has TRBV19 and TRBJ1-1; 9 nucleotides match TRBD1. Germline assignment: CDR1 LNHDA and CDR2 SQIVND (reference sequence). The CDR3 covers 15 residues. CDR3 DNA, as far as it was read: TGTGCCAGTAGTCCCATGTCCCGGGACAGGGTAGAA. This translates into CASSPMSRDRVE. The complete CDR3 sequence is CASSPMSRDRVEAFF.

In its sample, this clone was seen a few times. The sequenced fragment ends 3 residues before the CDR3 boundary, so the rest is inferred from the germline J gene. J is TRBJ2-1 and V is TRBV7-6; D unresolved. Trimming cost V 5 bases and J 2 bases, with 7 bases left between them. The germline V gene has CDR1 SGHVS and CDR2 FNYEAQ. The CDR3 consists of 13 residues. CDR3 region: CASSKFAYNEQFF. CDR3 DNA (partial): TGTGCCAGCAGCAAATTCGCCTACAATGAG.

In this sample, this clone turned up many times. The CDR3 goes on 3 residues after the read ends, and that part is filled in from the germline J gene. The gene calls are TRBV28 and TRBJ1-5; 7 bases are a match to TRBD1. The germline gives CDR1 MDHEN, CDR2 SYDVKM. V lost 7 bases to trimming and J lost 7 bases; unmatched junction nucleotides: 7. The CDR3 is made up of 13 amino acids. The CDR3 loop is CASITGEGQPQHF. CDR3 bases read: TGTGCCAGCATCACAGGGGAGGGACAGCCC.

As for this clone: The read ends 3 residues shy of where the CDR3 ends; the end is completed using the germline J gene. The chain carries TRBV7-6 and TRBJ2-1; 7 bases match TRBD2. The V gene end was trimmed by 3 bases and the J gene end by 8 bases; junction bases not matched to a gene: 7. The CDR3 has 14 amino acids. CDR1 is SGHVS and CDR2 is FNYEAQ in the germline V gene. CDR3 residues: CASSFGGSMDEQFF. The sequenced part of the CDR3 DNA is TGTGCCAGCAGCTTTGGCGGGAGTATGGATGAG. The whole variable domain, filled in from reference TRBV7-6 and TRBJ2-1, reads GAGVSQSPRYKVTKRGQDVALRCDPISGHVSLYWYRQALGQGPEFLTYFNYEAQQDKSGLPNDRFSAERPEGSISTLTIQRTEQRDSAMYRCASSFGGSMDEQFFGPGTRLTVL.

Turning to this clone: The CDR3 is cut off 3 residues early in the read; its end comes from the germline J gene. The chain combines TRBV30 with TRBJ1-6; 8 bases match TRBD1. CDR1 and CDR2 from the germline V gene are GTSNPN and SVGIG (reference sequence). The CDR3 runs 18 residues. The V gene end was trimmed by 1 base and the J gene end by 0 bases; junction bases not matched to a gene: 8. CDR3 sequence: CAWSADRGPSSYNSPLHF. Incomplete CDR3 DNA: TGTGCCTGGAGTGCCGACAGGGGACCGAGCTCCTATAATTCACCC. The full variable domain, in which reference TRBV30 and TRBJ1-6 provide the parts outside the CDR3, is SQTIHQWPATLVQPVGSPLSLECTVEGTSNPNLYWYRQAAGRGLQLLFYSVGIGQISSEVPQNLSASRPQDRQFILSSKKLLLSDSGFYLCAWSADRGPSSYNSPLHFGNGTRLTVT.

Only a few counts were recorded for this clone. The read ends 3 residues before the CDR3 terminus; that terminus is restored from the germline J gene. This chain joins TRBV30 and TRBJ1-1, with D hard to call. The CDR3 loop spans 11 amino acids. CDR1 is GTSNPN and CDR2 is SVGIG in the germline V gene (reference sequence). Partial CDR3 DNA: TGTGCCTGGACTAGCGCAGATACG. It encodes CAWTSADT. The whole CDR3 sequence reads CAWTSADTAFF.

This clone came up many times. With the read ending 3 residues before the CDR3 end, the germline J gene is used to fill in that end. The chain joins TRBV5-1 to TRBJ1-1; 7 nucleotides agree with TRBD1. CDR1 and CDR2 from the germline V gene are SGHRS and YFSETQ. V lost 3 bases and J lost 2; bases outside the gene matches: 7. The length of the CDR3 is 15 residues. The CDR3 here is CASSSQTGTNTEAFF. The sequenced part of the CDR3 DNA is TGCGCCAGCAGCTCGCAGACAGGGACTAACACTGAA. The entire variable domain, with the rest obtained from reference TRBV5-1 and TRBJ1-1, is as follows: KAGVTQTPRYLIKTRGQQVTLSCSPISGHRSVSWYQQTPGQGLQFLFEYFSETQRNKGNFPGRFSGRQFSNSRSEMNVSTLELGDSALYLCASSSQTGTNTEAFFGQGTRLTVV.

This clone was counted many times. The read ends 3 residues early relative to the CDR3; the germline J gene fills the gap. The chain links TRBV7-2 to TRBJ2-7; 8 positions agree with TRBD1. The V segment lost 5 bases and the J segment 3 bases; nucleotides outside the gene matches: 9. Looked up from germline, CDR1 is SGHTA and CDR2 is FQGNSA. CDR3 length: 15 residues. The part of the CDR3 DNA that was read is TGTGCCAGCAGCCGAGGGACAGGACTCATCTACGAG. This gives the protein CASSRGTGLIYE. The complete CDR3 sequence is CASSRGTGLIYEQYF. The complete variable domain, with remaining parts taken from reference TRBV7-2 and TRBJ2-7, reads GAGVSQSPSNKVTEKGKDVELRCDPISGHTALYWYRQSLGQGLEFLIYFQGNSAPDKSGLPSDRFSAERTGGSVSTLTIQRTQQEDSAVYLCASSRGTGLIYEQYFGPGTRLTVT.

Many counts were recorded for this clone. The CDR3 reads CSASPPSGSGNEQYF. CDR3 DNA, as far as it was read: TGCAGTGCTAGCCCTCCTAGCGGGAGCGGCAACGAG. The chain has TRBV20-1 and TRBJ2-7; 10 nucleotides line up with TRBD2. The read falls 3 residues short of the CDR3 end, and the missing part is taken from the germline J gene. V shed 3 bases and J 5 bases; nucleotides not matched to a gene: 10. The CDR3 is 15 residues long. Germline-derived CDR1 and CDR2 are DFQATT and SNEGSKA (reference sequence).

This clone has at least ten counts. The read halts 3 residues ahead of the CDR3 end, with the missing end drawn from the germline J gene. The rearrangement joins TRBV19 to TRBJ2-5, with D unclear. Trimming shortened V by 5 bases and J by 4 bases, and 11 bases separated the two germline ends. The CDR3 has 13 amino acids. CDR1 is LNHDA and CDR2 is SQIVND in the germline V gene (reference sequence). The CDR3 DNA, read in part, is TGTGCCAGTAGTCAAAGTGCGGCAGAGACC. Its protein product is CASSQSAAET. The whole CDR3 protein is CASSQSAAETQYF.

This clone was counted many times. The sequenced fragment ends 3 residues before the CDR3 boundary, so the rest is inferred from the germline J gene. The rearrangement uses TRBV5-1 and TRBJ1-6; TRBD1 matches 9 bases. CDR1 SGHRS and CDR2 YFSETQ come from the germline V gene. Losses at the gene ends were 5 bases for V and 2 bases for J; bases not matched to a gene: 11. CDR3 length: 18 amino acids. CDR3 loop: CASRLHGQGRAYNSPLHF. The CDR3 DNA, read in part, is TGCGCCAGCAGATTGCACGGACAGGGGAGGGCCTATAATTCACCC.

The sample holds a few counts of this clone. The read is 3 residues too short to cover the CDR3 end, so that end is filled in from the germline J gene. The gene calls are TRBV19 and TRBJ2-1; D call uncertain. The CDR3 loop spans 16 amino acids. V gave up 4 bases and J gave up 2 bases, with 15 bases separating them. Germline V CDR1 and CDR2: LNHDA, SQIVND (reference sequence). The DNA read from the CDR3 is TGTGCCAGTAGTAACGATCTTCTTGGCACCTACAATGAG. Residues: CASSNDLLGTYNE. The full CDR3 protein is CASSNDLLGTYNEQFF.

This clone was seen repeatedly, ten times or more. The CDR3 end is not reached by the read, which stops 3 residues before it; the germline J gene fills it in. V and J are TRBV5-1 and TRBJ1-2, with 8 bases matching TRBD1. The CDR3 consists of 15 residues. V trimming: 4 bases; J trimming: 0 bases; junction bases outside the gene matches: 5. Germline V gives CDR1 SGHRS, CDR2 YFSETQ. The CDR3 protein is CASSPWDRTNYGYTF. The part of the CDR3 DNA that was read is TGCGCCAGCAGCCCCTGGGACAGGACTAACTATGGC.

This clone appeared a few times. The CDR3 extends 3 residues past the end of the read, so its final part is completed from the germline J gene. V gene TRBV10-2 combines with J gene TRBJ1-1; 8 bases fit TRBD1. CDR3 length equals 16 residues. The germline gives CDR1 WSHSY, CDR2 SAAADI. The V and J ends lost 6 bases and 2 bases, in that order; junction bases with no gene match: 11. CDR3 DNA, as far as it was read: TGCGCCAGCAGCGACGGACAGGGAGGAACCAACACTGAA. Translation: CASSDGQGGTNTE. In full, the CDR3 reads CASSDGQGGTNTEAFF.

Concerning this clone itself: Compared with germline, one end of the junction differs, possibly owing to a read error. The DNA ends 3 residues before the CDR3 does, and the rest of the CDR3 is filled in from the germline J gene. This chain links TRBV6-1 with TRBJ2-3; no definite D call. CDR3 length equals 15 residues. The V gene's germline CDR1 is MNHNS and CDR2 SASEGT. This CDR3 reads CASSEANLGPETQYF. The part of the CDR3 DNA that was read is TGTGCCAGCAGTGAAGCGAACCTGGGCCCAGAGACG.

This clone has ten or more counts. This CDR3 is CAWSVDRSNTEAFF. The sequenced CDR3 bases are TGTGCCTGGAGTGTAGACAGATCTAACACTGAA. The chain carries TRBV30 and TRBJ1-1; possible D gene TRBD1, 5 bases. The sequenced fragment ends 3 residues before the CDR3 boundary, so the rest is inferred from the germline J gene. V lost 0 bases to trimming and J lost 2 bases, with 10 bases between them. The CDR3 has 14 residues. Germline CDR1 reads GTSNPN; CDR2 reads SVGIG (reference sequence).

This clone was observed many times. The DNA ends 3 residues before the CDR3 does, and the rest of the CDR3 is filled in from the germline J gene. The chain employs TRBV5-1 and TRBJ1-1; D gene unclear. Germline V gene sequence: CDR1 SGHRS, CDR2 YFSETQ. CDR3 length: 13 residues. V was clipped by 2 bases and J by 3 bases, with 8 bases between them. CDR3 region: CASSFYGDTEAFF. The part of the CDR3 DNA that was read is TGCGCCAGCAGCTTCTACGGTGACACTGAA.

This clone has a count of ten or more. Coverage ceases 3 residues before the CDR3 finishes, and the germline J gene fills in the end. V usage is TRBV10-3 and J usage is TRBJ1-3; D is unresolved. Germline loops: CDR1 ENHRY, CDR2 SYGVKD. Between the trimmed V and J ends, which lost 6 bases and 3 bases, there was a span of 12 bases. CDR3 length: 14 residues. The DNA read from the CDR3 is TGTGCCATCAGGCCCCAGGAAGGTGGAAACACC. Translation gives CAIRPQEGGNT. The whole CDR3 sequence is CAIRPQEGGNTIYF.

The sample holds many counts of this clone. Read coverage stops 3 residues before the CDR3 terminus; the germline J gene supplies the remainder. The chain combines TRBV4-1 with TRBJ1-2; tentative D call: TRBD1 (5 bases). Germline CDR1 and CDR2: MGHRA and YSYEKL. This CDR3 has 14 residues. V lost 2 bases to trimming and J lost 7 bases, with 14 bases between them. Incomplete CDR3 DNA: TGCGCCAGCAGCCAATTGCAGGGAGTGGGTGGC. It translates to CASSQLQGVGG. The whole CDR3 region reads CASSQLQGVGGYTF.

Ten or more counts support this clone. The read comes to an end 3 residues before the CDR3 does, leaving the germline J gene to fill in the end. The rearrangement joins TRBV20-1 to TRBJ2-1; D unclear. V dropped 3 bases and J dropped 6 bases, with 18 bases sitting between them. The CDR3 covers 15 residues. The V gene's germline CDR1 is DFQATT and CDR2 SNEGSKA (reference sequence). CDR3 bases read: TGCAGTGCTAGCCTCGCGGCGGATCTTTCCAATGAG. Its translation is CSASLAADLSNE. The full CDR3 sequence reads CSASLAADLSNEQFF.